The T cell receptor (beta chain) described here comes from a study of shared T cell receptors in the human thymus. Assay: immunoSEQ multiplex PCR; the TCRdb copy retains only in-frame clones and omits some. The sample holds about 660,000 clones, more than 75% seen once. The same sample was also studied in work on human thymus T cells. Per that paper: Infants served as donors; they were healthy and Finnish and were having corrective surgery for congenital heart defects. Thymus tissue was removed during corrective cardiac surgery. Highly overlapping thymic repertoires among unrelated individuals were reported in related research.

Sequences were obtained from thymocytes. The TCR was taken from a boy under three years old with a congenital heart defect.

The CDR3: CASSSQGPEDEQFF. CDR3 bases: TGTGCCAGCAGTTCCCAGGGTCCCGAGGATGAGCAGTTCTTC. The chain joins TRBV27 to TRBJ2-1; a weak D match, TRBD1 (5 bases). The CDR3 is 14 amino acids. Germline CDR1 and CDR2: MNHEY and SMNVEV (reference sequence). The ends were cut back, 4 bases at V and 8 bases at J, with 15 bases in the middle.